The 20 T cell receptor beta chains below come from one sample, sequenced in a study of blood T cell repertoires in COVID-19. Sequenced by immunoSEQ multiplex PCR; TCRdb stores in-frame clones only, minus some. The sample has 6,500 to 9,000 clones, roughly 82% seen once. The sample was peripheral blood. The receptors were sampled from a woman aged 55-70 years with active COVID-19.

This chain connects TRBV28 to TRBJ1-2; possible D gene TRBD1, 5 bases. V dropped 6 bases and J dropped 2 bases, with 10 bases sitting between them. CDR3 length equals 13 residues. Germline CDR1 reads MDHEN; CDR2 reads SYDVKM. The CDR3 reads CASRITGNYGYTF. CDR3 DNA sequence: TGTGCCAGCAGGATAACAGGAAACTATGGCTACACCTTC.

V is TRBV18 and J is TRBJ2-1; the match to TRBD2 covers 10 bases. V gave up 1 base and J gave up 2 bases; unmatched junction bases: 2. Germline-derived CDR1 and CDR2 are KGHSH and LQKENI. This CDR3 has 16 amino acids. This chain's CDR3 is CASSPLAGGPYNEQFF. The CDR3 DNA reads TGTGCCAGCTCACCACTAGCGGGGGGACCCTACAATGAGCAGTTCTTC.

V and J are TRBV7-2 and TRBJ2-5; 7 bases agree with TRBD2. V shed 5 bases, J shed 5 bases, and the junction held 11 bases outside the gene matches. Germline V gene sequence: CDR1 SGHTA, CDR2 FQGNSA. The CDR3 sequence is 15 residues long. The CDR3 loop reads CASSPPGRGSETQYF. CDR3 nucleotides: TGTGCCAGCAGCCCGCCCGGGCGGGGGTCGGAGACCCAGTACTTC.

This chain connects TRBV7-3 to TRBJ2-5; 14 nucleotides agree with TRBD2. CDR3 length equals 15 residues. J lost 5 bases, V lost 5 bases, and 4 bases had no gene match. Germline values: CDR1 SGHTA, CDR2 FQGTGA. The DNA for the CDR3 is TGTGCCAGCAGCCTTGGGACTAGCGGGGGTGAGACCCAGTACTTC. This codes for CASSLGTSGGETQYF.

The chain links TRBV19 to TRBJ2-2, with TRBD1 matching 7 bases. Germline assignment: CDR1 LNHDA and CDR2 SQIVND (reference sequence). V lost 6 bases to trimming and J lost 4 bases; unmatched junction nucleotides: 5. The CDR3 contains 14 residues. CDR3: CASRATGITGELFF. In nucleotides, the CDR3 is TGTGCCAGTAGGGCGACAGGGATCACCGGGGAGCTGTTTTTT.

In this sample, this clone turned up once. Other DNA sequences from this sample encode an identical CDR3 as well. The chain carries TRBV7-7 and TRBJ2-1; D is ambiguous. From germline, CDR1 is SSHAT and CDR2 FNYEAQ (reference sequence). The CDR3 is 13 amino acids. Trimming removed 5 bases at V and 5 bases at J, with 10 bases between. The CDR3 nucleotides are TGTGCCAGCAGCCCGAATAGAGACAATGAGCAGTTCTTC. Translated, it gives CASSPNRDNEQFF.

This chain joins TRBV5-1 and TRBJ2-5; D perhaps matches TRBD1 (5 bases). V was clipped by 3 bases and J by 9 bases, with 18 bases between them. The CDR3 spans 14 residues. Germline assignment: CDR1 SGHRS and CDR2 YFSETQ. The CDR3 is CASSWMGQEGAQYF. Written as DNA, the CDR3 is TGCGCCAGCAGCTGGATGGGGCAAGAAGGTGCCCAGTACTTC.

This clone appeared once. A read error may produce the germline difference seen at one junction end. The chain links TRBV12-3 or TRBV12-4 to TRBJ1-2; unclear D gene. CDR3 length: 13 amino acids. CDR3 loop: CASTATRGGPHSF. The CDR3 DNA reads as TGTGCCAGCACCGCAACCCGGGGTGGTCCCCACTCCTTC.

This clone occurred once. The chain carries TRBV28 and TRBJ1-1; D call uncertain. The CDR3 totals 12 residues. Trimming removed 5 bases at V and 10 bases at J, with 14 bases between. Germline V CDR1 and CDR2: MDHEN, SYDVKM. The CDR3 here is CASSLAGLGAFF. Written as DNA, the CDR3 is TGTGCCAGCAGTCTAGCAGGACTCGGAGCTTTCTTT. Variable domain in full (rest from reference TRBV28 and TRBJ1-1): DVKVTQSSRYLVKRTGEKVFLECVQDMDHENMFWYRQDPGLGLRLIYFSYDVKMKEKGDIPEGYSVSREKKERFSLILESASTNQTSMYLCASSLAGLGAFFGQGTRLTVV.

V is TRBV5-1 and J is TRBJ1-2; D call uncertain. V was shortened by 0 bases and J by 4 bases, with 7 bases between the two germline ends. The CDR3 has 13 residues. Germline CDR1 SGHRS, CDR2 YFSETQ. The CDR3 DNA reads as TGCGCCAGCAGCTTGGGGGCAGGCTATGGCTACACCTTC. This gives the protein CASSLGAGYGYTF.

The chain carries TRBV30 and TRBJ1-5; D is possibly TRBD1 (5 bases). The CDR3 is 13 residues long. Germline assignment: CDR1 GTSNPN and CDR2 SVGIG (reference sequence). Deletions cut 2 bases from V and 4 bases from J, with 9 bases between. CDR3 nucleotide sequence: TGTGCCTGGAGTCTAAGGGGAAATCAGCCCCAGCATTTT. Its protein product is CAWSLRGNQPQHF.

V and J are TRBV2 and TRBJ2-3, with TRBD2 matching over 7 bases. V was pared by 6 bases and J by 0 bases, with 6 bases of the junction left unmatched. Germline V CDR1 and CDR2: SNHLY, FYNNEI. The CDR3 consists of 15 residues. This CDR3 reads CASRRAGTSTDTQYF. CDR3 coding DNA: TGTGCCAGCAGACGAGCGGGGACTAGCACAGATACGCAGTATTTT.

The V call is TRBV4-1, the J call TRBJ1-1, with D unclear. V was shortened by 2 bases and J by 1 base, with 11 bases between the two germline ends. Per germline, CDR1 MGHRA and CDR2 YSYEKL. The CDR3 consists of 15 residues. The CDR3 sequence: CASSQTTGGNTEAFF. Written as DNA, the CDR3 is TGCGCCAGCAGCCAAACGACGGGTGGGAACACTGAAGCTTTCTTT.

The chain has TRBV5-1 and TRBJ1-3; no definite D call. The CDR3 is made up of 14 amino acids. V was shortened by 4 bases and J by 0 bases, with 8 bases between the two germline ends. CDR1 is SGHRS, CDR2 YFSETQ, per germline. Here the CDR3 reads CASSAASSGNTIYF. The CDR3 coding sequence is TGCGCCAGCAGCGCCGCCAGCTCTGGAAACACCATATATTTT.

This sequence joins TRBV3-1 (or the pseudogene TRBV3-2) and TRBJ2-1; 7 positions match TRBD1. The CDR3 spans 14 residues. CDR1 and CDR2 (germline): LGHDT, YNNKEL (reference sequence). J lost 3 bases, V lost 2 bases, and 1 base had no gene match. The CDR3: CASSQQGDYNEQFF. CDR3 nucleotides: TGTGCCAGCAGCCAACAGGGGGACTACAATGAGCAGTTCTTC.

The CDR3 is CASSPRGYEQYF. The DNA for the CDR3 is TGTGCCAGCAGTCCCCGGGGTTACGAGCAGTACTTC. The chain links TRBV6-6 to TRBJ2-7; weak D call: TRBD2 (5 bases). Per the germline V gene, CDR1 is MNHNY and CDR2 is SVGAGI (reference sequence). This CDR3 is built from 12 residues. V was clipped by 5 bases and J by 4 bases, with 9 bases between them.

The V and J genes are TRBV6-5 and TRBJ1-6, with a weak D call TRBD1 (5 bases). V was cut by 3 bases and J by 9 bases, with 18 bases left in between. This CDR3 is 16 amino acids long. CDR1 MNHEY and CDR2 SVGAGI come from the germline V gene. Written as DNA, the CDR3 is TGTGCCAGCAGTTATAGACCGGGGGGTTCGGTTTCACCCCTCCACTTT. It encodes CASSYRPGGSVSPLHF.

The chain employs TRBV28 and TRBJ1-1; the match to TRBD1 covers 7 bases. The junction had 4 bases not matched to a gene; V was cut back by 2 bases and J by 1 base. This CDR3 has 15 amino acids. The germline gives CDR1 MDHEN, CDR2 SYDVKM. The CDR3 reads CASSLGDSQNTEAFF. The CDR3 DNA reads as TGTGCCAGCAGTTTAGGGGACAGCCAGAACACTGAAGCTTTCTTT.

V usage is TRBV4-2 and J usage is TRBJ2-5, with TRBD2 matching over 8 bases. The J segment lost 5 bases and the V segment lost 4 bases, leaving 9 bases of the junction unmatched. CDR1 and CDR2 from the germline V gene are LGHNA and YNFKEQ. This CDR3 has 15 residues. The chain's CDR3 is CASSPAGARAETQYF. DNA for the CDR3: TGTGCCAGCAGCCCAGCGGGGGCCCGTGCCGAGACCCAGTACTTC.

The rearrangement uses TRBV7-2 and TRBJ2-7; TRBD1 matches at 7 bases. Germline trimming cut 2 bases from V and 2 bases from J; bases unmatched to any gene: 3. Looked up from germline, CDR1 is SGHTA and CDR2 is FQGNSA. The CDR3 is 14 residues long. CDR3 sequence: CASSLKGQTYEQYF. The CDR3 coding sequence is TGTGCCAGCAGCTTAAAGGGACAGACCTACGAGCAGTACTTC.